The rows below give T cell receptor beta chains drawn from one sample of a study of blood T cells in healthy people across ages. Each CDR3 protein is one row after TCRdb ran MiXCR on the 5' RACE reads. The repertoire holds 450,000 to 700,000 distinct CDR3 sequences, with about 25% as singletons. Sequences were obtained from blood. The receptors were sampled from a woman between 70 and 85 years old in good health. Each CDR3 is given with its conserved first and last residue. Each record gives: CDR3 length, J gene, clone size, V gene, D gene, CDR3 protein, CDR3 DNA. D genes are given only for firm matches. Not every row has a clone size; where given, it reads once, few, many or a size class.

17 TRBJ2-1 . TRBV7-3 . CASSLGGGTASYNEQFF TGTGCCAGCAGCTTAGGAGGGGGGACAGCCTCCTACAATGAGCAGTTCTTC
13 TRBJ1-5 few TRBV10-3 . CAIRDSSNQPQHF TGTGCCATCAGGGACAGCAGCAATCAGCCCCAGCATTTT
16 TRBJ2-7 . TRBV9 . CASSVGGGGSAYEQYF TGTGCCAGCAGCGTAGGGGGTGGAGGGAGTGCCTACGAGCAGTACTTC
18 TRBJ2-5 few TRBV20-1 . CSAKSVGGHGGDEETQYF TGCAGTGCTAAGTCTGTGGGTGGTCACGGAGGCGACGAAGAGACCCAGTACTTC
15 TRBJ2-3 few TRBV12-3/TRBV12-4 . CASSPGSWGTDTQYF TGTGCCAGCAGCCCCGGATCCTGGGGCACAGATACGCAGTATTTT
17 TRBJ1-1 few TRBV4-2 . CASSQVGTSALNTEAFF TGTGCCAGCAGCCAAGTAGGGACAAGTGCCCTGAACACTGAAGCTTTCTTT
14 TRBJ2-5 many TRBV7-2 . CASSRDFFKGAQYF TGTGCCAGCAGCCGCGACTTCTTCAAAGGGGCCCAGTACTTC
13 TRBJ1-1 . TRBV5-1 . CASSMTVDTEAFF TGCGCCAGCAGCATGACAGTTGACACTGAAGCTTTCTTT
15 TRBJ2-3 few TRBV7-2 . CASSLIQRGTDTQYF TGTGCCAGCAGCTTAATTCAGCGGGGCACAGATACGCAGTATTTT
14 TRBJ2-3 . TRBV20-1 TRBD2 CSAGGGGYTDTQYF TGCAGTGCTGGGGGGGGAGGGTACACAGATACGCAGTATTTT
16 TRBJ2-3 . TRBV4-3 TRBD2 CASSPRDGGDPDTQYF TGCGCCAGCAGCCCCCGAGACGGGGGGGACCCAGATACGCAGTATTTT
16 TRBJ1-6 . TRBV20-1 . CSAREFSRGLYSPLHF TGCAGTGCTAGGGAATTCTCTAGGGGCCTATATTCACCCCTCCACTTT
15 TRBJ2-3 . TRBV14 TRBD2 CASSPLAGIADTQYF TGTGCCAGCAGCCCACTAGCGGGAATCGCAGATACGCAGTATTTT
15 TRBJ1-1 . TRBV11-3 TRBD1 CASSPGGTERTEAFF TGTGCCAGCAGCCCAGGGGGGACCGAGAGAACTGAAGCTTTCTTT
13 TRBJ1-1 . TRBV12-3/TRBV12-4 TRBD1 CATSTGGRTEAFF TGTGCCACCTCTACAGGGGGCCGTACTGAAGCTTTCTTT
15 TRBJ2-7 . TRBV5-8 . CASSLEGGRSGEQYF TGTGCCAGCAGCTTGGAGGGGGGGAGGTCTGGAGAGCAGTACTTC
13 TRBJ2-7 . TRBV27 . CASSFRPAHEQYF TGTGCCAGCAGTTTCCGCCCGGCGCACGAGCAGTACTTC
15 TRBJ2-7 . TRBV4-1 . CASSQAIQVSYEQYF TGCGCCAGCAGCCAAGCGATACAGGTTTCCTACGAGCAGTACTTC
15 TRBJ2-7 . TRBV7-2 . CASSLTAGDIYEQYF TGTGCCAGCAGCTTAACGGCAGGGGACATATACGAGCAGTACTTC
15 TRBJ1-1 few TRBV2 TRBD1 CASSPRTGGFTEAFF TGTGCCAGCAGTCCGAGGACAGGGGGCTTTACTGAAGCTTTCTTT
13 TRBJ2-2 . TRBV5-1 . CASSSDLTGELFF TGCGCCAGCAGCTCCGACTTAACCGGGGAGCTGTTTTTT
17 TRBJ1-2 few TRBV5-1 TRBD1 CASSPKSGTGSWYGYTF TGCGCCAGCAGCCCCAAATCCGGGACAGGAAGCTGGTATGGCTACACCTTC
14 TRBJ1-1 few TRBV4-3 . CASSQDNGLPEAFF TGCGCCAGCAGCCAAGATAATGGACTACCCGAAGCTTTCTTT
14 TRBJ1-5 . TRBV6-6 . CAGSLGPPTLAQHF TGTGCCGGCAGTTTGGGGCCACCTACACTGGCCCAGCATTTT
13 TRBJ2-5 . TRBV3-1 . CASSLFDRETQYF TGTGCCAGCAGCCTTTTCGATCGGGAGACCCAGTACTTC
12 TRBJ2-6 many TRBV20-1 . CSASSGANVLTF TGCAGCGCCTCCTCTGGGGCCAACGTCCTGACTTTC
14 TRBJ1-1 . TRBV2 . CASSAQGRETEAFF TGTGCCAGCAGCGCCCAAGGGAGGGAAACTGAAGCTTTCTTT
14 TRBJ2-7 few TRBV10-3 TRBD2 CAIRRAGDSYGQYF TGTGCCATCCGAAGAGCGGGGGACTCCTACGGGCAGTACTTC
14 TRBJ1-5 . TRBV12-3/TRBV12-4 . CASSGALIGQPQHF TGTGCCAGCAGTGGGGCCTTAATTGGCCAGCCCCAGCATTTT
14 TRBJ1-1 few TRBV6-1 . CAGSEEMGSTEAFF TGTGCCGGCAGTGAAGAGATGGGGAGCACTGAAGCTTTCTTT
12 TRBJ2-5 few TRBV7-2 . CASSLFRETQYF TGTGCCAGCAGCTTGTTTCGAGAGACCCAGTACTTC
14 TRBJ1-4 many TRBV28 . CATTSRAAFEKLFF TGTGCCACGACCTCCAGGGCGGCGTTTGAAAAACTGTTTTTT
15 TRBJ1-4 . TRBV4-1 TRBD1 CASSQDGQGNEKLFF TGCGCCAGCAGCCAAGATGGACAGGGAAATGAAAAACTGTTTTTT
15 TRBJ1-1 . TRBV3-1 . CAGSQAGGLNTEAFF TGTGCCGGCAGCCAAGCGGGGGGCTTGAACACTGAAGCTTTCTTT
14 TRBJ1-1 . TRBV20-1 . CSAGKTALNTEAFF TGCAGTGCTGGCAAGACAGCTTTAAACACTGAAGCTTTCTTT
13 TRBJ2-5 . TRBV20-1 . CSAEMSQRGTQYF TGCAGTGCTGAGATGTCACAGAGGGGGACCCAGTACTTC
12 TRBJ2-7 . TRBV5-1 . CASGDSPYEQYF TGCGCCAGCGGGGACTCTCCCTACGAGCAGTACTTC
13 TRBJ2-3 . TRBV12-3/TRBV12-4 TRBD2 CASRKLAADTQYF TGTGCCAGCAGAAAACTAGCGGCAGATACGCAGTATTTT
13 TRBJ1-1 . TRBV20-1 . CSARVGLETEAFF TGCAGTGCTAGAGTCGGTCTGGAAACTGAAGCTTTCTTT
13 TRBJ2-1 . TRBV7-9 . CASSLGVHNEQFF TGTGCCAGCAGCTTAGGGGTCCATAATGAGCAGTTCTTC
14 TRBJ2-5 . TRBV6-5 TRBD2 CASRFRDYDGAQYF TGTGCCAGCAGATTCCGGGACTACGATGGGGCCCAGTACTTC
17 TRBJ1-5 many TRBV15 TRBD1 CATSRRRDRGSNQPQHF TGTGCCACCAGCAGACGACGGGACAGGGGAAGCAATCAGCCCCAGCATTTT
15 TRBJ2-7 . TRBV7-8 . CASSPLAPRKDEQYF TGTGCCAGCAGCCCCCTAGCGCCCCGGAAGGACGAGCAGTACTTC
17 TRBJ1-6 . TRBV27 TRBD1 CASSLRGAGGVSSPLRF TGTGCCAGCAGTTTACGGGGAGCAGGGGGAGTAAGTTCACCCCTCCGCTTT
13 TRBJ1-4 . TRBV7-9 . CASSLGEGNRLFF TGTGCCAGCAGCTTAGGGGAAGGGAATCGGCTGTTTTTT
15 TRBJ1-2 . TRBV12-3/TRBV12-4 TRBD1 CASRSQAGGQAGYTF TGTGCCAGCAGGTCTCAAGCAGGGGGCCAAGCGGGCTACACCTTC
13 TRBJ2-5 . TRBV4-3 . CASSHDNQETQYF TGCGCCAGCAGCCACGACAACCAAGAGACCCAGTACTTC
12 TRBJ2-7 few TRBV24-1 . CATQGTTGEQYF TGTGCCACCCAAGGGACAACCGGCGAGCAGTACTTC